The rows below give T cell receptor beta chains drawn from one sample of a study of blood T cell repertoires in COVID-19. Method: immunoSEQ multiplex PCR; TCRdb's copy keeps in-frame clones and lacks some. The repertoire includes about 260,000 clones, approximately 90% of them detected once, and around 1% sits in the top ten. The sample comprised PBMCs or T cells enriched from blood (not recorded which). The receptor source for this set is a man between 45 and 60 years old who had been exposed to COVID-19. CDR3s include the opening cysteine and the closing phenylalanine or tryptophan. The D gene is left open where the match is weak.

D,V,CDR3
.,TRBV5-1,CASSLSNRYGYTF
TRBD1,TRBV19,CASSILGQGRTEAFF
.,TRBV28,CAAGLSNQPQHF
TRBD1,TRBV29-1,CSGQGGAGGYTF
TRBD1,TRBV9,CASSVEGRGREKLFF
TRBD2,TRBV7-3,CASGGGPYDEQFF
TRBD2,TRBV5-4,CASSSPGGIASYNEQFF
TRBD1,TRBV28,CASSLTPDRATEAFF
TRBD1,TRBV9,CASSQRTGTKHLPGELFF
.,TRBV10-1,CASSEWRDKTQYF
.,TRBV5-1,CASSLAGTRLETQYF
.,TRBV11-3,CASNTFLEEQFF
.,TRBV5-4,CASSLGESPLHF
.,TRBV29-1,CSVDTGTGFTEAFF
.,TRBV19,CASSITRGRVDEKLFF